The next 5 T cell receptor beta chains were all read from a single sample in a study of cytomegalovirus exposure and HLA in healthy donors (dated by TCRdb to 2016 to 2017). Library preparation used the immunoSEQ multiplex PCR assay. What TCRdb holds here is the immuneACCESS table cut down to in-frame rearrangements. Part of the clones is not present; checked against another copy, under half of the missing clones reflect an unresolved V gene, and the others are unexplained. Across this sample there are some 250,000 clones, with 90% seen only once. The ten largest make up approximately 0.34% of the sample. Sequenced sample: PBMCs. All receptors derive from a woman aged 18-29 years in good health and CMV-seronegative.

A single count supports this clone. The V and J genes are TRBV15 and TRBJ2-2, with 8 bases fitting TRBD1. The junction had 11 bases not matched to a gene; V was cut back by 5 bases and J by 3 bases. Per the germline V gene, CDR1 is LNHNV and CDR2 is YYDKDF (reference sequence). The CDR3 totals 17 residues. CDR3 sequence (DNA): TGTGCCACCAGCGCCGGACAGGGAATTGGTGACACCGGGGAGCTGTTTTTT. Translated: CATSAGQGIGDTGELFF.

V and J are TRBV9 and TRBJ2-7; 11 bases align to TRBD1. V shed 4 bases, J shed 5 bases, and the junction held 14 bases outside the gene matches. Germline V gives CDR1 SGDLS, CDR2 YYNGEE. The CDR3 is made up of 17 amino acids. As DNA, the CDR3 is TGTGCCAGCAGCAAGGGGACAGGGGGTTCGGGAGGGGACGAGCAGTACTTC. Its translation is CASSKGTGGSGGDEQYF.

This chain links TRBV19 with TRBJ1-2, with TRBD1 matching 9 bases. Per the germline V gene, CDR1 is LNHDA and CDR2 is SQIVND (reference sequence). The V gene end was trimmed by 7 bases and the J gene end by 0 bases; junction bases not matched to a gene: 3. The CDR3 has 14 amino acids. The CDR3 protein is CASTWTGANYGYTF. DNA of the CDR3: TGTGCCAGTACCTGGACAGGGGCTAACTATGGCTACACCTTC.

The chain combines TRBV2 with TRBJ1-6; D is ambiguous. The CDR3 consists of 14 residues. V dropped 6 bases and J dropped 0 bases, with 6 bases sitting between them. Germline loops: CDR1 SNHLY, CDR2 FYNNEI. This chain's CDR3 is CASSDSSYNSPLHF. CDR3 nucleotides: TGTGCCAGCAGCGATAGCTCCTATAATTCACCCCTCCACTTT.

The CDR3 nucleotides read TGCGCCAGCAGCTTGGAGTCTAGCAGAGGCACAGATACGCAGTATTTT. It codes for CASSLESSRGTDTQYF. The chain recombines TRBV5-1 with TRBJ2-3; possible D gene TRBD2, 5 bases. The germline V gene has CDR1 SGHRS and CDR2 YFSETQ. This CDR3 has 16 residues. The V end lost 0 bases, the J end lost 1 base, and 12 bases lay between the germline ends.